This T cell receptor beta chain originates from a study of read filtering for tumor transcriptome and immune sequencing. Study findings and constraints: The sorted CD138-negative fraction was a mixed bone marrow immune population, not purified T cells. Without single-read clonotypes, shared clonotype proportions correlated more between IR-seq and RNA-seq. In IR-seq, single-read clonotypes were approximately 79% of clonotypes but approximately 3.5% of reads.

From approximately 400 ng of RNA, a library with molecular barcoded alpha/delta and beta/gamma adaptors was made. TCRdb re-derived calls from the reads in MiXCR, one entry per CDR3 protein. The table lists 35,000 to 40,000 distinct CDR3 sequences, approximately 14% of them singletons, with 25% to 35% in the top ten. Germline values: CDR1 SEHNR, CDR2 FQNEAQ (reference sequence). Trimming stripped 4 bases from V and 4 bases from J, with 21 bases between. The CDR3 loop spans 17 amino acids. As to this clonotype: Its antigen is currently unknown. This clone may be a read error of a much larger clone one base away.

At the time of active disease, bone marrow was collected from every patient. The rearrangement joins TRBV7-9 to TRBJ2-3; a possible D gene is TRBD2 (6 bases). The sample comprised a population of CD138-negative cells sorted from bone marrow. The TCR sequence derives from a donor at least 40 years old with multiple myeloma. The CDR3 here is CASSSRLEGRFSDTQYF. For the CDR3, the DNA is TGTGCCAGCAGCTCCAGACTAGAAGGTCGATTCTCAGATACGCAGTATTTT. Using reference TRBV7-9 and TRBJ2-3 for the parts outside the CDR3, the full variable domain is DTGVSQNPRHKITKRGQNVTFRCDPISEHNRLYWYRQTLGQGPEFLTYFQNEAQLEKSRLLSDRFSAERPKGSFSTLEIQRTEQGDSAMYLCASSSRLEGRFSDTQYFGPGTRLTVL.